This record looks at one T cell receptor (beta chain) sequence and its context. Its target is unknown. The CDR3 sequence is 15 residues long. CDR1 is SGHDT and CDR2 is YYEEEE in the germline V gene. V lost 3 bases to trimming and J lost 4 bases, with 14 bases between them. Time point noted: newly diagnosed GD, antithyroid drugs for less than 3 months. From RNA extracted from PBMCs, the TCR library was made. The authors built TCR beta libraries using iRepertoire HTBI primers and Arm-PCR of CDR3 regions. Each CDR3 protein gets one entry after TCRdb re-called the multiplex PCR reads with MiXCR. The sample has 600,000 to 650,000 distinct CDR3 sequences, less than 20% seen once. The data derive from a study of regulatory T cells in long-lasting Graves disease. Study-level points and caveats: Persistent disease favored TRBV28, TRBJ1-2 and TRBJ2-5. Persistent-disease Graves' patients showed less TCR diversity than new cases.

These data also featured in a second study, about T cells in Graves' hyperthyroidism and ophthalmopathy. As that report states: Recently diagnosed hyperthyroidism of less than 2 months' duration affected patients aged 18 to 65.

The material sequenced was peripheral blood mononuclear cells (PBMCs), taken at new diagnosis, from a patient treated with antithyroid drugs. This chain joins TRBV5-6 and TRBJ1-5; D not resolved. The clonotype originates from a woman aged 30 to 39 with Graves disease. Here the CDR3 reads CASSSARKTNQPQHF. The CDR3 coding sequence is TGTGCCAGCAGCTCGGCCCGGAAGACAAATCAGCCCCAGCATTTT.